The sequence of this T cell receptor (beta chain) was determined in a study of blood T cell repertoires in COVID-19. The table came from immunoSEQ multiplex PCR; TCRdb's copy has only in-frame clones and leaves some out. Among approximately 200,000 clones listed, 70% to 90% were seen once. Germline values: CDR1 SGDLS, CDR2 YYNGEE. The CDR3 contains 15 residues. The V end was cut by 0 bases, the J end by 10 bases, with 16 bases between. V usage is TRBV9 and J usage is TRBJ1-4, with D possibly being TRBD1 (6 bases). This sequence was found in a man aged 35-49 years who had recovered from COVID-19. Sequenced: PBMCs or T cells enriched from blood (not recorded which). CDR3 coding DNA: TGTGCCAGCAGCGTAGCGACAGGATCAAGTGTAAAACTGTTTTTT. It encodes CASSVATGSSVKLFF.